What follows is one TCR beta chain and its context. Its antigen remains unknown. Each patient was aged 18 to 65 and had newly diagnosed hyperthyroidism of under 2 months' duration. Diagnoses were established using clinical symptoms, serum thyroxine and TRAb, thyroid ultrasound and orbital computed tomography. The PBMCs had their origin in 7.5 to 10 ml of fresh peripheral blood. This record belongs to a study of T cells in Graves' hyperthyroidism and ophthalmopathy. General study findings and limits: Using 13 V-J features, a model discriminated ophthalmopathy from stable hyperthyroidism.

Germline V gene data show CDR1 as SQVTM and CDR2 as ANQGSEA. The CDR3 totals 13 residues. Trimming stripped 8 bases from V and 0 bases from J, with 11 bases between. Authors of the study amplified TCR beta CDR3 regions from RNA transcripts. Primed by the HTBI set, a first-round RT-PCR was run on the TCR CDR3. TCRdb used MiXCR to reprocess the multiplex PCR reads, holding one entry per CDR3 protein. Among 750,000 to 900,000 distinct CDR3 sequences, 38% were seen once, and the ten largest hold 7.5% to 9.5%. Sequencing was done on a sample of blood. This rearrangement joins TRBV29-1 to TRBJ1-5; TRBD1 might be the D (6 bases). The clonotype was recovered from a young man with Graves' hyperthyroidism. In DNA, the CDR3 is TGCAGCTTACAGGGTAATAGCAATCAGCCCCAGCATTTT. This translates into CSLQGNSNQPQHF.